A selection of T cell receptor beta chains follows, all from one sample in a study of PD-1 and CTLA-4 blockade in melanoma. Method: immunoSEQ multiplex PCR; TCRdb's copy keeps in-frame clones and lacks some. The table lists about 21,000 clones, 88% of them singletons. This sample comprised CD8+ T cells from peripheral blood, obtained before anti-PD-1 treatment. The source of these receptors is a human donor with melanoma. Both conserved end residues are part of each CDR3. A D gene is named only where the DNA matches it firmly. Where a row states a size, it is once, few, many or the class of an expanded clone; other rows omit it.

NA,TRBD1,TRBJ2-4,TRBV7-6,TGTGCCAGCAGCTTAGACAGGGGGCGGGGTAACATTCAGTACTTC,CASSLDRGRGNIQYF
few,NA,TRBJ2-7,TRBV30,TGTGCCTGGAGTGACAGCTCCTACGAGCAGTACTTC,CAWSDSSYEQYF
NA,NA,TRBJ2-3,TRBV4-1,TGCGCCAGCAGCCAAGGTATCGGGGTCACAGATACGCAGTATTTT,CASSQGIGVTDTQYF
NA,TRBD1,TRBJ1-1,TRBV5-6,TGTGCCAGCAGCCCAGCCCCAGGACAGGGGAGGGGATCTTCTGAAGCTTTCTTT,CASSPAPGQGRGSSEAFF
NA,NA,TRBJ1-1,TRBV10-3,TGTGCCATCAGGCCCCCGATCGGCCCGAACACTGAAGCTTTCTTT,CAIRPPIGPNTEAFF
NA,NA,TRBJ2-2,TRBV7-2,TGTGCCAGCAGCTTAAATAGGGTTGCGAACACCGGGGAGCTGTTTTTT,CASSLNRVANTGELFF
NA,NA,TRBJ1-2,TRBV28,TGTGCCAGCAGTTTCACCGGGCCCTATGGCTACACCTTC,CASSFTGPYGYTF
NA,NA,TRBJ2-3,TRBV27,TGTGCCAGCAGTTTATCGAGGCCAGATACGCAGTATTTT,CASSLSRPDTQYF
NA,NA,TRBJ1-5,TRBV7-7,TGTGCCAGCAGCCACCCCGTTGGGTATAGCAATCAGCCCCAGCATTTT,CASSHPVGYSNQPQHF
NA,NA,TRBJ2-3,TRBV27,TGTGCCAGCGGACGTCTGGGGAGCACAGATACGCAGTATTTT,CASGRLGSTDTQYF
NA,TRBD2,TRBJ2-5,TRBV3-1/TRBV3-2,TGTGCCAGCAGCCAAGATCTGGGGGGGGGAGAGACCCAGTACTTC,CASSQDLGGGETQYF
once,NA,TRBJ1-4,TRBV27,TGTGCCAGCAGTTTATGGGGGGGTCTGAACCCTGAGTTTAGACTGTTTTTT,CASSLWGGLNPEFRLFF
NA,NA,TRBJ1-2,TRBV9,TGTGCCAGCAGCGTGGGCAGGGAGGATGGCTACACCTTC,CASSVGREDGYTF
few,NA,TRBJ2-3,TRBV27,TGTGCCAGCAGTTTATCTTCCACAGATACGCAGTATTTT,CASSLSSTDTQYF